These 19 T cell receptor beta chains share one sample of origin, sequenced in a study of blood T cell repertoires in COVID-19. Here immunoSEQ multiplex PCR was the method, and the copy in TCRdb shows in-frame clones only, minus some. The table includes 270,000 or so clones, around 86% detected once. The material sequenced was peripheral blood. The origin of the receptors is an older woman with active or convalescent COVID-19.

The chain joins TRBV25-1 to TRBJ1-2; possible D gene TRBD1, 5 bases. The CDR3 sequence is 13 residues long. V was cut by 5 bases and J by 5 bases, with 12 bases left in between. The germline V gene has CDR1 MGHDK and CDR2 SYGVNS. The CDR3 DNA is TGTGCCAGCAGTCAGGCCAGGGCTTATGGCTACACCTTC. Protein product: CASSQARAYGYTF.

In its sample, this clone was seen a few times. The chain employs TRBV19 and TRBJ1-2; 7 bases are a match to TRBD1. V was clipped by 4 bases and J by 0 bases; unmatched bases: 2. The length of the CDR3 is 14 residues. Germline CDR1 is LNHDA and CDR2 is SQIVND (reference sequence). The CDR3 is CASSTGQTNYGYTF. The CDR3 DNA reads TGTGCCAGTAGTACGGGACAGACTAACTATGGCTACACCTTC.

This chain's CDR3 is CASSEQGPIIGNTIYF. DNA for the CDR3: TGTGCCAGCAGTGAACAGGGGCCGATCATTGGAAACACCATATATTTT. This sequence joins TRBV6-1 and TRBJ1-3; D might be TRBD1 (6 bases). The germline V gene has CDR1 MNHNS and CDR2 SASEGT. This CDR3 is 16 amino acids long. The V end was cut by 2 bases, the J end by 3 bases, with 14 bases between.

This clone occurred a few times. The chain links TRBV6-1 to TRBJ2-2; maybe TRBD1 (5 bases). The length of the CDR3 is 15 residues. Trimming took off 2 bases at V and 7 bases at J, with 14 bases between the two ends. Germline V gene sequence: CDR1 MNHNS, CDR2 SASEGT. As DNA, the CDR3 is TGTGCCAGCAGTGAAACATACAGGTTGCACGGGGAGCTGTTTTTT. Encoded protein: CASSETYRLHGELFF.

The gene calls are TRBV6-6 and TRBJ2-7; 10 bases are a match to TRBD1. This CDR3 spans 15 amino acids. CDR1 and CDR2 (germline): MNHNY, SVGAGI (reference sequence). J was trimmed by 4 bases and V by 4 bases; bases with no gene match: 7. The CDR3 protein is CASSSRQGASYEQYF. The CDR3 coding sequence is TGTGCCAGCAGTTCGCGACAGGGGGCTTCGTACGAGCAGTACTTC.

CDR3 in amino acids: CASSGAGTEAFF. Written as DNA, the CDR3 is TGTGCCAGCAGTGGGGCCGGCACTGAAGCTTTCTTT. The rearrangement uses TRBV11-3 and TRBJ1-1; tentative D call: TRBD1 (5 bases). Trimming removed 6 bases from V and 4 bases from J, with 9 bases in between. This CDR3 has 12 amino acids. The germline V gene has CDR1 SGHNT and CDR2 YENEEA. The entire variable domain, with the rest obtained from reference TRBV11-3 and TRBJ1-1, is as follows: EAGVVQSPRYKIIEKKQPVAFWCNPISGHNTLYWYLQNLGQGPELLIRYENEEAVDDSQLPKDRFSAERLKGVDSTLKIQPAELGDSAVYLCASSGAGTEAFFGQGTRLTVV.

The rearrangement uses TRBV5-6 and TRBJ2-1; D is unresolved. Deletions cut 0 bases from V and 0 bases from J, with 10 bases between. The CDR3 consists of 16 residues. Germline values: CDR1 SGHDT, CDR2 YYEEEE. The CDR3 spells CASSLDSFSSYNEQFF. The CDR3 DNA follows: TGTGCCAGCAGCTTGGATAGCTTCAGCTCCTACAATGAGCAGTTCTTC.

The chain is built from TRBV7-2 and TRBJ2-4; perhaps TRBD1 as D (6 bases). This CDR3 has 16 residues. Germline V gene sequence: CDR1 SGHTA, CDR2 FQGNSA. V shed 9 bases and J shed 1 base, with 19 bases lying between them. The CDR3 sequence: CARYRGRGRAKNIQYF. The CDR3 DNA follows: TGTGCCAGGTATCGGGGCAGGGGCAGGGCCAAAAACATTCAGTACTTC. Supplemented by reference TRBV7-2 and TRBJ2-4, the full variable domain reads GAGVSQSPSNKVTEKGKDVELRCDPISGHTALYWYRQSLGQGLEFLIYFQGNSAPDKSGLPSDRFSAERTGGSVSTLTIQRTQQEDSAVYLCARYRGRGRAKNIQYFGAGTRLSVL.

This clone was recorded only once. The chain employs TRBV5-1 and TRBJ2-7, with a possible D match to TRBD1 (7 bases). V was cut by 1 base and J by 4 bases, with 12 bases left in between. CDR1 is SGHRS, CDR2 YFSETQ, per germline. The CDR3 loop spans 14 amino acids. The CDR3 nucleotides are TGCGCCAGCAGCTTGACAGGGGAGGCTTACGAGCAGTACTTC. Its protein product is CASSLTGEAYEQYF.

The chain employs TRBV21-1 and TRBJ1-2; the DNA was not compared with TRBD1, the D call given in the table. TRBV21-1 is recorded as a pseudogene. The CDR3 loop spans 14 amino acids. The CDR3 spells CASSARGQGNGYTF. Written as DNA, the CDR3 is TGTGCCAGCAGCGCGAGGGGACAGGGAAATGGCTACACCTTC.

The V and J genes are TRBV14 and TRBJ1-2; TRBD1 matches 8 bases. The CDR3 has 13 amino acids. The junction had 7 bases not matched to a gene; V was cut back by 5 bases and J by 8 bases. Germline loops: CDR1 SGHDN, CDR2 FVKESK. The CDR3 here is CASSDYRDRGYTF. The CDR3 DNA is TGTGCCAGCAGCGACTACCGGGACAGGGGCTACACCTTC. Looking up the rest from reference TRBV14 and TRBJ1-2 gives the full variable domain: EAGVTQFPSHSVIEKGQTVTLRCDPISGHDNLYWYRRVMGKEIKFLLHFVKESKQDESGMPNNRFLAERTGGTYSTLKVQPAELEDSGVYFCASSDYRDRGYTFGSGTRLTVV.

This clone was seen a single time. The chain joins TRBV3-1 (or the pseudogene TRBV3-2) to TRBJ1-1; D may be TRBD1 (5 bases). Trimming took off 3 bases at V and 6 bases at J, with 11 bases between the two ends. CDR3 length: 13 amino acids. CDR1 LGHDT and CDR2 YNNKEL come from the germline V gene (reference sequence). CDR3 protein: CASSQGGEAEAFF. The DNA of the CDR3 is TGTGCCAGCAGCCAGGGAGGGGAGGCTGAAGCTTTCTTT.

This clone was detected only a few times. The CDR3 DNA sequence: TGTGCCAGCAGCCTCACACTAGCGGGGATCCACGAGCAGTACTTC. It yields the protein CASSLTLAGIHEQYF. This chain links TRBV3-1 (or the pseudogene TRBV3-2) with TRBJ2-7; TRBD2 agrees at 10 bases. J was trimmed by 5 bases and V by 4 bases; bases with no gene match: 8. This CDR3 comprises 15 residues. Germline V gene sequence: CDR1 LGHDT, CDR2 YNNKEL (reference sequence).

V gene TRBV29-1 combines with J gene TRBJ2-7; no clear D gene. The CDR3 consists of 10 residues. The germline gives CDR1 SQVTM, CDR2 ANQGSEA. Trimming removed 4 bases from V and 3 bases from J, with 4 bases in between. The CDR3 coding sequence is TGCAGCGTTGGACACTACGAGCAGTACTTC. This encodes CSVGHYEQYF.

V gene TRBV30 combines with J gene TRBJ1-2, with D perhaps TRBD1 (6 bases). The germline V gene encodes CDR1 GTSNPN and CDR2 SVGIG (reference sequence). V lost 2 bases and J 12 bases, leaving 13 bases between the germline ends. The CDR3 has 11 residues. In DNA, the CDR3 is TGTGCCTGGAGTTTGTTTGAGGGGGACACCTTC. Translated, it gives CAWSLFEGDTF.

The chain combines TRBV12-3 or TRBV12-4 with TRBJ1-1; possible D gene TRBD1, 6 bases. Trimming cost V 4 bases and J 11 bases, with 14 bases left between them. This CDR3 is built from 12 residues. CDR3 nucleotide sequence: TGTGCCAGCAGTTCGCAGGGGCTGGGGGCTTTCTTT. This codes for CASSSQGLGAFF.

The genes are TRBV9 and TRBJ2-2; the D gene is possibly TRBD1 (6 bases). V was pared by 4 bases and J by 7 bases, with 23 bases between. CDR1 and CDR2 from the germline V gene are SGDLS and YYNGEE. The CDR3 runs 17 residues. The CDR3 loop is CASSPRGGAGDDGELFF. For the CDR3, the DNA is TGTGCCAGCAGCCCTCGAGGAGGAGCAGGGGACGACGGGGAGCTGTTTTTT.

The CDR3 DNA follows: TGCGCCAGCAGCCAACGCGGCGGGGGGGTCAGCTCCTACAATGAGCAGTTCTTC. This sequence encodes CASSQRGGGVSSYNEQFF. This chain links TRBV4-1 with TRBJ2-1; TRBD2 agrees at 9 bases. This CDR3 is built from 18 residues. The V gene end was trimmed by 2 bases and the J gene end by 0 bases; junction bases not matched to a gene: 8. CDR1 MGHRA and CDR2 YSYEKL come from the germline V gene.

The chain has TRBV10-2 and TRBJ2-1; 9 positions agree with TRBD2. The V gene's germline CDR1 is WSHSY and CDR2 SAAADI. This CDR3 comprises 17 residues. The ends lost 0 bases at V and 7 bases at J; junction bases unmatched: 10. CDR3 DNA sequence: TGCGCCAGCAGTGAGTCAGGTGCGGGGGGGCCTGGTAATGAGCAGTTCTTC. Protein product: CASSESGAGGPGNEQFF.